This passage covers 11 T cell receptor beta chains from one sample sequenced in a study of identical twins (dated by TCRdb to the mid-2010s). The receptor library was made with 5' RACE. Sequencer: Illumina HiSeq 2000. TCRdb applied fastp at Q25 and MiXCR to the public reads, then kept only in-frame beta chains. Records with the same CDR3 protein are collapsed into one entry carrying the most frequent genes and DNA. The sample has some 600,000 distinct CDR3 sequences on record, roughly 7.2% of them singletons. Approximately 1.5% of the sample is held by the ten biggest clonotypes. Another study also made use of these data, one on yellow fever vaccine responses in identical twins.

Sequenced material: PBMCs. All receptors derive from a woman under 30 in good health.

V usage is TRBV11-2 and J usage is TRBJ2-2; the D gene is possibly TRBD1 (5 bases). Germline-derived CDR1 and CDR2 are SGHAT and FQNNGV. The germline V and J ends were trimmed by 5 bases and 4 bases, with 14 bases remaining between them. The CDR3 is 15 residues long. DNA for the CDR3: TGTGCCAGCAGCCCCGAAACAGGTCCCACCGGGGAGCTGTTTTTT. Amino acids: CASSPETGPTGELFF.

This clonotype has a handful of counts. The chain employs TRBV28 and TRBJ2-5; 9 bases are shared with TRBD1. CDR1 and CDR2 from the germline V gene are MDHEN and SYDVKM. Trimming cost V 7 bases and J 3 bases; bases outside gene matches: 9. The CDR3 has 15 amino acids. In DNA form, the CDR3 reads TGTGCCAGCAACCCCACCGGGACAGGGAAAGAGACCCAGTACTTC. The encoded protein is CASNPTGTGKETQYF. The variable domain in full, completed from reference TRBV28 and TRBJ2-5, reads DVKVTQSSRYLVKRTGEKVFLECVQDMDHENMFWYRQDPGLGLRLIYFSYDVKMKEKGDIPEGYSVSREKKERFSLILESASTNQTSMYLCASNPTGTGKETQYFGPGTRLLVL.

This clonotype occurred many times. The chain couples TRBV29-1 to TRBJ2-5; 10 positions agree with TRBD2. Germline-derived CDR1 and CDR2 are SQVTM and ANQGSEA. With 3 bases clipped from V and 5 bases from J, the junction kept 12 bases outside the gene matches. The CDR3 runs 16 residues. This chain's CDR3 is CSVDAAGGRFGETQYF. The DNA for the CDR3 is TGCAGCGTTGACGCAGCGGGAGGGCGGTTCGGCGAGACCCAGTACTTC. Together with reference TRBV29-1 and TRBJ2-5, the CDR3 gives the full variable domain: SAVISQKPSRDICQRGTSLTIQCQVDSQVTMMFWYRQQPGQSLTLIATANQGSEATYESGFVIDKFPISRPNLTFSTLTVSNMSPEDSSIYLCSVDAAGGRFGETQYFGPGTRLLVL.

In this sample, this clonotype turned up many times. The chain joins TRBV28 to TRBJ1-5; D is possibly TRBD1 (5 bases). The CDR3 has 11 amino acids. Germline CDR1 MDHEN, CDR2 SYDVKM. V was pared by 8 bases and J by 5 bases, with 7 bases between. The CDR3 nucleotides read TGTGCCAGCGCGGGGGATCAGCCCCAGCATTTT. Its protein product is CASAGDQPQHF.

As DNA, the CDR3 is TGTGCCACCAGTGAGTGGACTAGCGGGGGATTAGATACGCAGTATTTT. It specifies CATSEWTSGGLDTQYF. The rearrangement links TRBV24-1 to TRBJ2-3; TRBD2 matches 13 bases. The germline V gene encodes CDR1 KGHDR and CDR2 SFDVKD. Trimming at V came to 4 bases and at J to 5 bases, leaving 5 bases not matched to a gene. The CDR3 is 16 residues long.

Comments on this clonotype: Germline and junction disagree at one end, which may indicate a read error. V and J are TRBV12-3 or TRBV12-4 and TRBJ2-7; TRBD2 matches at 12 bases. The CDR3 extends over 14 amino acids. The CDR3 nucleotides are TGTGCCAGCAGTTTAAAGGCCCCTAGCGGGAGGGCTACCTTC. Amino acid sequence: CASSLKAPSGRATF.

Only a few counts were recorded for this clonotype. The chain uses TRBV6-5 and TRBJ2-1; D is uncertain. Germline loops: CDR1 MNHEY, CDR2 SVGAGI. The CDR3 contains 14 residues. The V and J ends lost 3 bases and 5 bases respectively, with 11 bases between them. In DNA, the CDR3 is TGTGCCAGCAGTTATACCGGGCCGGACAATGAGCAGTTCTTC. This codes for CASSYTGPDNEQFF.

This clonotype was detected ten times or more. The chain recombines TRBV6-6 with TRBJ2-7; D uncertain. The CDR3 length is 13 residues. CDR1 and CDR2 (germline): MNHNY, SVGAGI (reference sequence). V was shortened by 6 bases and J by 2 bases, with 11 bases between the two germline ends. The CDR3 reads CASRKTDAYEQYV. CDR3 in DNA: TGTGCCAGCAGAAAAACAGACGCCTACGAGCAGTACGTC.

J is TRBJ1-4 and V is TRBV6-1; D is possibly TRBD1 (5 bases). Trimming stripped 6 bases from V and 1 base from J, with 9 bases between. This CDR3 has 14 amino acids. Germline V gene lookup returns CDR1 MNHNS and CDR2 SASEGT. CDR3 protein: CASRLQETNEKLFF. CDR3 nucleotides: TGTGCCAGCAGACTACAGGAAACTAATGAAAAACTGTTTTTT.

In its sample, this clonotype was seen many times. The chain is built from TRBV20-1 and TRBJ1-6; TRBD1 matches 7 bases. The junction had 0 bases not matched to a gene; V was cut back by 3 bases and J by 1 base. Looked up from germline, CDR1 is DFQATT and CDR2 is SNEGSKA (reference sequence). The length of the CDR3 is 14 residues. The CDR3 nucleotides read TGCAGTGCTAGCAGGGGGTCCTATAATTCACCCCTCCACTTT. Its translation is CSASRGSYNSPLHF.

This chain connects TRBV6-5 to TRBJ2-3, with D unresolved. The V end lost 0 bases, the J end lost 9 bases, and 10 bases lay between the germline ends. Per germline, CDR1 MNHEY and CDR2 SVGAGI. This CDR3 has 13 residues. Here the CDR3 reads CASSYSPGNTQYF. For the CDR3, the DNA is TGTGCCAGCAGTTACTCCCCCGGAAACACGCAGTATTTT.